These 3 T cell receptor beta chains were all obtained from the same sample, sequenced in a study of T cell responses to AZD1222 COVID-19 vaccine (dated by TCRdb to about 2021). Library preparation used the immunoSEQ multiplex PCR assay. TCRdb mirrors the immuneACCESS table, restricted to in-frame sequences. Some clones are absent from its copies; in checked studies, under half trace to an unresolved V gene, and the reason for the others is unknown. The sample data list some 120,000 clones, and 80% to 90% of these were observed just once. Jointly, the top ten make up roughly 3.7% of the sample. Reading the label with the study, this specimen's time point is: baseline before first vaccination. The treatment or condition label on this specimen signifies: meningococcal conjugate vaccine given as trial control. The specimen comprised peripheral blood, sampled on day 0 of MenACWY control vaccination. The receptors shown here come from an adult in good health.

This clone was seen a single time. The genes are TRBV3-1 (or the pseudogene TRBV3-2) and TRBJ1-4; 9 nucleotides line up with TRBD1. This CDR3 is built from 19 residues. Trimming at V came to 4 bases and at J to 2 bases, leaving 14 bases not matched to a gene. The germline V gene encodes CDR1 LGHDT and CDR2 YNNKEL (reference sequence). In DNA form, the CDR3 reads TGTGCCAGCAGCCCGGGGACAGGGAGCGATGGCTTGACTAATGAAAAACTGTTTTTT. This translates into CASSPGTGSDGLTNEKLFF.

The V call is TRBV3-1 (or the pseudogene TRBV3-2), the J call TRBJ1-6, with TRBD1 as a possible D gene (5 bases). The CDR3 is 12 amino acids. From germline, CDR1 is LGHDT and CDR2 YNNKEL (reference sequence). Between the trimmed V and J ends, which lost 5 bases and 14 bases, there was a span of 13 bases. The DNA of the CDR3 is TGTGCCAGCAGCGTCCAGGGTCTGACCCTCCACTTT. Its protein is CASSVQGLTLHF.

This clone showed up many times. The chain couples TRBV2 to TRBJ1-6, with no clear D. The CDR3 is made up of 16 amino acids. From germline, CDR1 is SNHLY and CDR2 FYNNEI. The V gene lost 5 bases and the J gene lost 7 bases, with 18 bases spanning the gap. DNA for the CDR3: TGTGCCAGCAGTACCCGGCAGAGGCCACCCAATTCACCCCTCCACTTT. As protein: CASSTRQRPPNSPLHF.